This T cell receptor beta chain appears in the sequencing data of a study of blood T cell repertoires in COVID-19. Study summary: Nucleic acid was either cDNA or gDNA, and it came from T cells, B-cell-depleted T cells, or PBMCs.

Seattle-derived patients entered the study during active infection and were followed longitudinally. The CDR3 spans 17 residues. The V gene end was trimmed by 4 bases and the J gene end by 0 bases; junction bases not matched to a gene: 9. As handled by the study authors: How many nucleated cells were present was estimated from reference gene primer amplification. Assay: immunoSEQ multiplex PCR; the TCRdb copy retains only in-frame clones and omits some. Clonal size and the V and J genes are those of that table, whereas D and trimming came from the DNA. The data show fewer than 350,000 clones, with around nine tenths seen just once and approximately 14% held by the top ten.

The clonotype originates from a woman aged 70-85 years with COVID-19, enrolled during active disease. Sample: peripheral blood. This chain uses TRBV5-3 with TRBJ2-5; 10 nucleotides align to TRBD1. TRBV5-3 qualifies as an ORF whose function is uncertain. This chain's CDR3 is CARSKSTGTGDQETQYF. The DNA for the CDR3 is TGTGCCAGAAGCAAATCCACCGGGACAGGGGACCAAGAGACCCAGTACTTC.